Listed below are T cell receptor beta chains from one sample, sequenced in a study of cytomegalovirus exposure and HLA in healthy donors. Sequencing used immunoSEQ multiplex PCR; TCRdb keeps in-frame clones, though not all of them. The data show about 150,000 clones, with about a tenth seen just once and less than 2% held by the top ten. The sample comprised PBMCs. The receptor source for this set is a male donor in good health and CMV-seronegative. CDR3s include the opening cysteine and the closing phenylalanine or tryptophan. The D gene is left open where the match is weak. A row's size may be missing; if present it is once, few, many or a size class.

j_gene: TRBJ1-3
v_gene: TRBV29-1
d_gene: .
abundance: .
CDR3aa: CSVGGDPSGNTIYF
CDR3nt: TGCAGCGTTGGGGGGGATCCTTCTGGAAACACCATATATTTT

j_gene: TRBJ1-6
v_gene: TRBV2
d_gene: .
abundance: .
CDR3aa: CASSENIYSPLHF
CDR3nt: TGTGCCAGCAGTGAAAACATTTACTCACCCCTCCACTTT

j_gene: TRBJ2-2
v_gene: TRBV6-5
d_gene: .
abundance: .
CDR3aa: CASSMTHNTGELFF
CDR3nt: TGTGCCAGCAGCATGACACATAACACCGGGGAGCTGTTTTTT

j_gene: TRBJ2-7
v_gene: TRBV6-6
d_gene: .
abundance: .
CDR3aa: CASSYRGSYEQYF
CDR3nt: TGTGCCAGCAGTTACAGGGGGTCCTACGAGCAGTACTTC

j_gene: TRBJ1-1
v_gene: TRBV28
d_gene: .
abundance: .
CDR3aa: CASSLRGLMNTEAFF
CDR3nt: TGTGCCAGCAGCCTCCGAGGACTCATGAACACTGAAGCTTTCTTT

j_gene: TRBJ2-1
v_gene: TRBV9
d_gene: .
abundance: .
CDR3aa: CASSGLFEQFF
CDR3nt: TGTGCCAGCAGCGGTCTGTTTGAGCAGTTCTTC

j_gene: TRBJ1-2
v_gene: TRBV5-1
d_gene: TRBD1
abundance: .
CDR3aa: CASSLEGQGGYTF
CDR3nt: TGCGCCAGCAGCTTGGAGGGACAGGGGGGCTACACCTTC

j_gene: TRBJ2-2
v_gene: TRBV28
d_gene: TRBD1
abundance: .
CDR3aa: CASCTGQGYTGELFF
CDR3nt: TGTGCCAGCTGCACCGGACAGGGATACACCGGGGAGCTGTTTTTT

j_gene: TRBJ1-5
v_gene: TRBV5-5
d_gene: .
abundance: .
CDR3aa: CASTPPTGHLRDQPQHF
CDR3nt: TGTGCCAGCACTCCTCCGACGGGACACTTAAGGGATCAGCCCCAGCATTTT

j_gene: TRBJ2-5
v_gene: TRBV6-1
d_gene: .
abundance: .
CDR3aa: CASSQRTGYQETQYF
CDR3nt: TGTGCCAGCAGTCAGAGGACGGGGTACCAAGAGACCCAGTACTTC

j_gene: TRBJ2-1
v_gene: TRBV4-2
d_gene: TRBD2
abundance: few
CDR3aa: CASSREAGLAYYNEQFF
CDR3nt: TGTGCCAGCAGCCGGGAAGCCGGACTAGCATACTACAATGAGCAGTTCTTC

j_gene: TRBJ2-7
v_gene: TRBV5-8
d_gene: .
abundance: .
CDR3aa: CASSLREQYF
CDR3nt: TGTGCCAGCAGCTTGCGCGAGCAGTACTTC

j_gene: TRBJ1-2
v_gene: TRBV28
d_gene: TRBD1
abundance: few
CDR3aa: CASRPGQGEVYGYTF
CDR3nt: TGTGCCAGCAGACCCGGACAGGGCGAAGTATATGGCTACACCTTC

j_gene: TRBJ2-2
v_gene: TRBV2
d_gene: TRBD2
abundance: .
CDR3aa: CASSGTSGVTGELFF
CDR3nt: TGTGCCAGCAGTGGGACTAGCGGGGTCACCGGGGAGCTGTTTTTT